The clone carrying this T cell receptor beta chain was picked up a small number of times. This sample was taken from a study of blood T cell repertoires in COVID-19. Some clones are missing from TCRdb's copy, which holds only in-frame ones; the method was immunoSEQ multiplex PCR. The sample yields approximately 410,000 clones, roughly 85% seen once. Germline V gene sequence: CDR1 ENHRY, CDR2 SYGVKD. There are 17 residues in the CDR3. The V gene lost 3 bases and the J gene lost 7 bases, with 22 bases spanning the gap. The chain links TRBV10-3 to TRBJ1-5; TRBD1 is a possible D gene (6 bases). The clonotype comes from a woman in her twenties or thirties with active or convalescent COVID-19. The sequencing sample was made of peripheral blood. CDR3 sequence reads: CAISDEGVGRVVQPQHF. In DNA form, the CDR3 reads TGTGCCATCAGTGACGAGGGGGTGGGTAGGGTAGTCCAGCCCCAGCATTTT.